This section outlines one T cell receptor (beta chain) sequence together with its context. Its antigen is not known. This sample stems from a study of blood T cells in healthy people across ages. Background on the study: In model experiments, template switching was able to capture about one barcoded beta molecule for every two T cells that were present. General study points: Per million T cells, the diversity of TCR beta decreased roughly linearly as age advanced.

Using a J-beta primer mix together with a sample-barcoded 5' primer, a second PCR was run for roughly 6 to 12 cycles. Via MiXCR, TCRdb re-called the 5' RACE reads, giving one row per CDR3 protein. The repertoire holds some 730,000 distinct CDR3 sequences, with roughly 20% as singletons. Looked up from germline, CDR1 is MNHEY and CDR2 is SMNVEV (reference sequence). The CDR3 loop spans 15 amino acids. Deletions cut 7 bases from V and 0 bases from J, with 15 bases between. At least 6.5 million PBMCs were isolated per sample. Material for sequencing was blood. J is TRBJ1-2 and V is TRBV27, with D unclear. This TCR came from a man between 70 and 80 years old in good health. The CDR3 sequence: CASKISPTSNYGYTF. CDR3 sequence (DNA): TGTGCCAGCAAGATTTCTCCGACCTCTAACTATGGCTACACCTTC.